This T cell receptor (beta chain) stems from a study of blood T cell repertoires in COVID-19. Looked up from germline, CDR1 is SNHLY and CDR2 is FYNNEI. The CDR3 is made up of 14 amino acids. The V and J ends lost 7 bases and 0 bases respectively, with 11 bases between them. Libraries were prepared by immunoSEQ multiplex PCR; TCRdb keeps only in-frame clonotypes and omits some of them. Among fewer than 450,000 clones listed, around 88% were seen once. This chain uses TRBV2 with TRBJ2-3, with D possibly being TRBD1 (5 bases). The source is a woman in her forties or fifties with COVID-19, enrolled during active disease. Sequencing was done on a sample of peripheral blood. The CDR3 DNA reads TGTGCCAGCAAGGCAGACAGAAGCACAGATACGCAGTATTTT. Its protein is CASKADRSTDTQYF.